One sample yielded the 14 T cell receptor beta chains listed below, sequenced in a study of neurological immune-mediated disorders. TCRdb re-derived calls from the 5' RACE reads in MiXCR, one entry per CDR3 protein. The repertoire has some 120,000 distinct CDR3 sequences, more than 2.5% of them found once; the top ten carry around 1.2%. The sequenced sample consisted of PBMCs. Receptors were obtained from a woman in her twenties or thirties with multiple sclerosis.

Concerning this clonotype: This may stem from a read error, because a much larger clone lies one nucleotide away. The chain is built from TRBV6-1 and TRBJ1-2; TRBD1 might be the D (5 bases). CDR3 length: 13 amino acids. The germline CDR1 and CDR2 sequences are MNHNS and SASEGT. The CDR3 coding sequence is TGTGTCAGCAGTGTGCGGACATTCTATGGCTACACCTTC. This codes for CVSSVRTFYGYTF.

This clonotype was found many times. The V call is TRBV20-1, the J call TRBJ2-3; D uncertain. The germline gives CDR1 DFQATT, CDR2 SNEGSKA (reference sequence). V was pared by 7 bases and J by 6 bases, with 8 bases between. This CDR3 spans 10 amino acids. The CDR3 sequence is CSVQSDTQYF. The CDR3 region has the DNA TGCAGTGTCCAATCGGATACGCAGTATTTT.

This clonotype was observed many times. The gene calls are TRBV5-1 and TRBJ2-2; TRBD2 matches 7 bases. Germline V gene lookup returns CDR1 SGHRS and CDR2 YFSETQ. The CDR3 is 15 amino acids. V lost 4 bases to trimming and J lost 1 base; unmatched junction nucleotides: 4. The CDR3 nucleotides read TGCGCCAGCAGCCCGGGACTAAAGAACACCGGGGAGCTGTTTTTT. Translating gives CASSPGLKNTGELFF.

This chain joins TRBV25-1 and TRBJ1-3; D might be TRBD1 (5 bases). This CDR3 has 16 residues. Germline V CDR1 and CDR2: MGHDK, SYGVNS. V dropped 4 bases and J dropped 3 bases, with 16 bases sitting between them. The CDR3 DNA sequence: TGTGCCAGCAGTGCTCACTGGGGGGTAAATGGAAACACCATATATTTT. Translating it yields CASSAHWGVNGNTIYF.

This clonotype appeared many times. The V and J genes are TRBV7-2 and TRBJ2-2; D unclear. V shed 5 bases and J shed 1 base, with 5 bases lying between them. The CDR3 covers 13 residues. Germline V gene data show CDR1 as SGHTA and CDR2 as FQGNSA. The CDR3 DNA is TGTGCCAGCAGCGAGCGGAACACCGGGGAGCTGTTTTTT. Translated: CASSERNTGELFF. Full variable domain (outside the CDR3, taken from reference TRBV7-2 and TRBJ2-2): GAGVSQSPSNKVTEKGKDVELRCDPISGHTALYWYRQSLGQGLEFLIYFQGNSAPDKSGLPSDRFSAERTGGSVSTLTIQRTQQEDSAVYLCASSERNTGELFFGEGSRLTVL.

This clonotype was seen ten or more times. The chain combines TRBV10-3 with TRBJ2-2; the match to TRBD1 covers 11 bases. Germline loops: CDR1 ENHRY, CDR2 SYGVKD. The junction had 10 bases not matched to a gene; V was cut back by 10 bases and J by 6 bases. CDR3 length equals 15 residues. The CDR3 DNA follows: TGTGCCACCCGTGACGGACAGGGGGCTGCCGGGGAGCTGTTTTTT. Protein: CATRDGQGAAGELFF.

This clonotype has ten or more counts. The V call is TRBV20-1, the J call TRBJ2-4; D might be TRBD1 (6 bases). Germline V CDR1 and CDR2: DFQATT, SNEGSKA (reference sequence). The CDR3 spans 13 residues. With 2 bases removed from V and 6 bases from J, the gap between germline ends came to 11 bases. The CDR3 is CSARSQGVNIQYF. The CDR3 coding sequence is TGCAGTGCTAGATCACAGGGCGTAAACATTCAGTACTTC.

This clonotype was counted at least ten times. V usage is TRBV12-3 or TRBV12-4 and J usage is TRBJ1-3; D may be TRBD1 (6 bases). V gave up 7 bases and J gave up 4 bases, with 11 bases separating them. The CDR3 is made up of 13 amino acids. CDR3 in DNA: TGTGCCAGCACCACAGGGCCGGGAAACACCATATATTTT. This encodes CASTTGPGNTIYF.

The rearrangement joins TRBV7-2 to TRBJ2-5, with 7 bases matching TRBD2. V was pared by 6 bases and J by 3 bases, with 10 bases of the junction left unmatched. From germline, CDR1 is SGHTA and CDR2 FQGNSA. The CDR3 extends over 15 amino acids. The chain's CDR3 is CASRRDGGSKETQYF. DNA of the CDR3: TGTGCCAGCAGACGGGACGGGGGGTCGAAAGAGACCCAGTACTTC.

This clonotype was found a few times. This chain links TRBV6-2 or TRBV6-3 with TRBJ1-2; D is perhaps TRBD1 (6 bases). CDR1 MNHEY and CDR2 SVGEGT come from the germline V gene. Trimming removed 4 bases at V and 8 bases at J, with 11 bases between. The CDR3 runs 12 residues. The CDR3, as DNA: TGTGCCAGCAGTTGGACAGTGCGGGGCTACACCTTC. It encodes CASSWTVRGYTF.

At least ten counts were recorded for this clonotype. This sequence joins TRBV29-1 and TRBJ2-2; possibly TRBD1 for D (5 bases). Trimming shortened V by 4 bases and J by 0 bases, and 12 bases separated the two germline ends. The germline CDR1 and CDR2 sequences are SQVTM and ANQGSEA. CDR3 length: 15 amino acids. The CDR3: CSVVSGFANTGELFF. The CDR3 coding sequence is TGCAGCGTTGTTTCAGGGTTCGCGAACACCGGGGAGCTGTTTTTT.

This clonotype has a count of ten or more. The chain employs TRBV5-6 and TRBJ2-2; 7 bases align to TRBD2. The V segment lost 1 base and the J segment 7 bases; nucleotides outside the gene matches: 10. Germline V gene sequence: CDR1 SGHDT, CDR2 YYEEEE. CDR3 length equals 16 residues. DNA of the CDR3: TGTGCCAGCAGCTTGTTGTCGGCGGGAGTGGGCGGGGAGCTGTTTTTT. Protein: CASSLLSAGVGGELFF.

This clonotype was observed many times. V and J are TRBV7-8 and TRBJ1-1, with D uncertain. The CDR3 covers 12 residues. V lost 3 bases and J lost 2, with 4 bases in between. Germline lookup yields CDR1 SGHVS and CDR2 FQNEAQ. Here the CDR3 reads CASSFHNTEAFF. The CDR3 coding sequence is TGTGCCAGCAGCTTTCACAACACTGAAGCTTTCTTT.

This clonotype was seen repeatedly, ten times or more. The chain recombines TRBV10-3 with TRBJ1-2; D is perhaps TRBD1 (5 bases). CDR3 length equals 13 residues. Germline CDR1 ENHRY, CDR2 SYGVKD. Trimming removed 11 bases from V and 4 bases from J, with 17 bases in between. CDR3 amino acids: CASNLDRIYGYTF. Here the CDR3 DNA reads TGTGCCTCAAACCTAGACAGAATCTATGGCTACACCTTC.